The source of this T cell receptor (beta chain) is a study of OX40 agonist ivuxolimab in advanced cancers. Study details: Patients receiving dose escalation had hepatocellular carcinoma, melanoma, renal cell or head and neck cancer.

The CDR3 is 15 residues long. Germline V CDR1 and CDR2: WNHNN, SYGVQD (reference sequence). Trimming stripped 3 bases from V and 5 bases from J, with 15 bases between. Produced via immunoSEQ multiplex PCR; TCRdb's table is partial and in-frame only. The repertoire holds about 97,000 clones, with roughly nine tenths as singletons. V is TRBV10-1 and J is TRBJ2-3; D unresolved. The receptor was derived from an adult with an advanced solid tumor such as melanoma, head and neck, liver or kidney cancer. The material sequenced was CD4+ or CD8+ T cells sorted from blood, taken in a trial of the OX40 agonist ivuxolimab. The CDR3 region is CASSDPGEVGDTQYF. The CDR3 bases are TGCGCCAGCAGTGATCCTGGCGAAGTCGGAGATACGCAGTATTTT.